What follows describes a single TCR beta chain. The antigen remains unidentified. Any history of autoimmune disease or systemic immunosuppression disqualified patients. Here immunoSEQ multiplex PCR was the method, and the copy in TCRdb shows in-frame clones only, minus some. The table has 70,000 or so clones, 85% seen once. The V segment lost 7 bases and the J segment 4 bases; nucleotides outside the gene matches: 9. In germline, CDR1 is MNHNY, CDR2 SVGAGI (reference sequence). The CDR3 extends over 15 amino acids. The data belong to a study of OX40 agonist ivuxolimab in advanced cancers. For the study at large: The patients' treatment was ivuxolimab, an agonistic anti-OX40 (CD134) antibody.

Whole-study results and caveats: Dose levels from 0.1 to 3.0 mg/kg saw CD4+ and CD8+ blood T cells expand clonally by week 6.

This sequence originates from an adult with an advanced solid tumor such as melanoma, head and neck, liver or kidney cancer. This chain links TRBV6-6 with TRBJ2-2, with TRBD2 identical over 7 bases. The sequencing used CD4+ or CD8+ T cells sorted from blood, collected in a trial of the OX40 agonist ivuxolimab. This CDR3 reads CASTTGGGGTGELFF. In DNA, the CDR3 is TGTGCCAGCACTACGGGGGGAGGCGGCACCGGGGAGCTGTTTTTT.